Following are 13 T cell receptor beta chains from one sample sequenced in a study of blood T cell repertoires in COVID-19. Sequenced by immunoSEQ multiplex PCR; TCRdb stores in-frame clones only, minus some. Of around 300,000 clones in the sample, about 87% were seen once. Material for sequencing was PBMCs or T cells enriched from blood (not recorded which). Receptors originate from a man aged 25 to 45 who had recovered from COVID-19.

The CDR3 spells CATLPPGQGDTEAFF. CDR3 sequence (DNA): TGTGCCACCCTCCCTCCGGGACAGGGGGACACTGAAGCTTTCTTT. The V call is TRBV24-1, the J call TRBJ1-1; 11 positions match TRBD1. The length of the CDR3 is 15 residues. V shed 9 bases and J 3 bases; nucleotides not matched to a gene: 8. In germline, CDR1 is KGHDR, CDR2 SFDVKD.

The V gene is TRBV5-1, the J gene TRBJ1-6; D possibly corresponds to TRBD1 (6 bases). The ends were cut back, 2 bases at V and 9 bases at J, with 12 bases in the middle. Per the germline V gene, CDR1 is SGHRS and CDR2 is YFSETQ. The CDR3 is made up of 14 amino acids. CDR3 nucleotide sequence: TGCGCCAGCAGCTTCAGGGGATTGGGTTCACCCCTCCACTTT. Encoded protein: CASSFRGLGSPLHF. Full variable domain (rest looked up from reference TRBV5-1 and TRBJ1-6): KAGVTQTPRYLIKTRGQQVTLSCSPISGHRSVSWYQQTPGQGLQFLFEYFSETQRNKGNFPGRFSGRQFSNSRSEMNVSTLELGDSALYLCASSFRGLGSPLHFGNGTRLTVT.

The chain joins TRBV24-1 to TRBJ1-5, with D perhaps matching TRBD1 (5 bases). Between the trimmed V and J ends, which lost 3 bases and 6 bases, there was a span of 11 bases. This CDR3 comprises 14 residues. From germline, CDR1 is KGHDR and CDR2 SFDVKD. The CDR3 is CATSDGQGGQPQHF. The CDR3 DNA follows: TGTGCCACCAGTGATGGGCAGGGAGGTCAGCCCCAGCATTTT.

This sequence joins TRBV10-3 and TRBJ2-3, with TRBD2 matching over 15 bases. V was pared by 7 bases and J by 0 bases, with 8 bases of the junction left unmatched. Germline-derived CDR1 and CDR2 are ENHRY and SYGVKD. The CDR3 loop spans 18 amino acids. The CDR3 region is CAIKQGLAGGFSTDTQYF. As DNA, the CDR3 is TGTGCCATCAAACAAGGACTAGCGGGGGGGTTTAGCACAGATACGCAGTATTTT.

This chain joins TRBV13 and TRBJ2-5; TRBD2 matches 13 bases. The CDR3 is made up of 16 amino acids. V lost 5 bases and J lost 5; bases outside the gene matches: 8. CDR1 and CDR2 from the germline V gene are PRHDT and FYEKMQ (reference sequence). CDR3 protein: CASSPGLAGTLETQYF. The CDR3 coding sequence is TGTGCCAGCAGCCCGGGACTAGCGGGGACGCTGGAGACCCAGTACTTC.

CDR3 sequence: CASSDWGSGERQFF. CDR3 coding DNA: TGTGCCAGCAGTGACTGGGGTAGTGGGGAGCGGCAGTTCTTC. The chain is built from TRBV25-1 and TRBJ2-1; D perhaps matches TRBD2 (5 bases). Trimming shortened V by 3 bases and J by 12 bases, and 18 bases separated the two germline ends. Per germline, CDR1 MGHDK and CDR2 SYGVNS. There are 14 residues in the CDR3.

The chain couples TRBV9 to TRBJ1-3, with 9 bases aligning to TRBD1. This CDR3 is 16 amino acids long. Germline trimming cut 2 bases from V and 3 bases from J; bases unmatched to any gene: 6. The germline V gene encodes CDR1 SGDLS and CDR2 YYNGEE. The CDR3 nucleotides are TGTGCCAGCAGCGTCCTCACAGGGGGCAGTGGAAACACCATATATTTT. Its protein product is CASSVLTGGSGNTIYF.

V is TRBV18 and J is TRBJ2-7, with D possibly TRBD1 on 5 matching bases. Germline CDR1 is KGHSH and CDR2 is LQKENI. V lost 3 bases to trimming and J lost 7 bases, with 13 bases between them. This CDR3 has 13 amino acids. The DNA for the CDR3 is TGTGCCAGCTCACCGATAATGGGGCCGGAGCAGTACTTC. Amino acids: CASSPIMGPEQYF.

The genes are TRBV5-1 and TRBJ1-1, with 9 bases that match TRBD1. V lost 4 bases, J lost 3 bases, and 4 bases stayed unmatched. The germline V gene has CDR1 SGHRS and CDR2 YFSETQ. This CDR3 contains 14 residues. The CDR3 region has the DNA TGCGCCAGCAGCGAACAGGGGGCCTACACTGAAGCTTTCTTT. Its translation: CASSEQGAYTEAFF.

The rearrangement joins TRBV27 to TRBJ1-1; 9 nucleotides align to TRBD1. V lost 7 bases and J lost 4; bases outside the gene matches: 7. Germline loops: CDR1 MNHEY, CDR2 SMNVEV (reference sequence). The CDR3 totals 14 residues. This chain's CDR3 is CASTGTGFFTEAFF. The CDR3, as DNA: TGTGCCAGCACGGGGACAGGGTTTTTCACTGAAGCTTTCTTT.

This chain uses TRBV30 with TRBJ2-7, with D uncertain. Between the trimmed V and J ends, which lost 0 bases and 3 bases, there was a span of 6 bases. Germline CDR1 and CDR2: GTSNPN and SVGIG (reference sequence). This CDR3 is 12 amino acids long. The chain's CDR3 is CAWSVLRYEQYF. The CDR3 bases are TGTGCCTGGAGTGTACTTCGCTACGAGCAGTACTTC.

The gene calls are TRBV27 and TRBJ1-3, with TRBD1 matching 9 bases. Germline CDR1 is MNHEY and CDR2 is SMNVEV (reference sequence). V lost 2 bases to trimming and J lost 4 bases; unmatched junction nucleotides: 6. The CDR3 covers 16 residues. The CDR3 region is CASSLVGDRAGNTIYF. The CDR3 DNA sequence: TGTGCCAGCAGTTTAGTCGGGGACAGGGCCGGAAACACCATATATTTT.

This clone was seen more than once but under ten times. The chain uses TRBV27 and TRBJ2-1, with a tentative D call TRBD1 (5 bases). Per the germline V gene, CDR1 is MNHEY and CDR2 is SMNVEV (reference sequence). There are 12 residues in the CDR3. The V end was cut by 9 bases, the J end by 4 bases, with 10 bases between. The CDR3 reads CASLDSYNEQFF. CDR3 DNA: TGTGCCAGTCTTGACAGTTACAATGAGCAGTTCTTC.